Listed below are T cell receptor beta chains from one sample, sequenced in a study of long-term antiretroviral therapy in people with HIV. Only in-frame clones appear in the TCRdb table, and some are missing; sequencing was by immunoSEQ multiplex PCR. Of fewer than 35,000 clones in the sample, roughly 85% were seen once. The starting material was unsorted PBMCs, obtained 3.3 years after starting antiretroviral therapy. These receptors all stem from a man aged 18 to 30 with HIV. CDR3s include the opening cysteine and the closing phenylalanine or tryptophan. D genes are given only for firm matches. Expanded clones get a size class; other rows say once, few or many, or leave the size out.

v_call	d_call	clone_size	j_call	cdr3_nt	cdr3_aa
TRBV7-9	.	.	TRBJ2-7	TGTGCCAGCAGCTCCAGGACAGAGACCTACGAGCAGTACTTC	CASSSRTETYEQYF
TRBV9	.	.	TRBJ2-7	TGTGCCAGCAGCGCCTCCGACGGGGATAAGCAGTACTTC	CASSASDGDKQYF
TRBV10-3	.	.	TRBJ2-3	TGTGCCATCAGTGAGTCTCCCACAGATACGCAGTATTTT	CAISESPTDTQYF
TRBV7-9	.	.	TRBJ1-3	TGTGCCAGCAGCTTAGAACCCGAGGGAAACACCATATATTTT	CASSLEPEGNTIYF
TRBV9	TRBD2	.	TRBJ2-1	TGTGCCAGCACGTCGGGAGGCCCCCATAACAATGAGCAGTTCTTC	CASTSGGPHNNEQFF
TRBV7-2	TRBD1	few	TRBJ2-7	TGTGCCAGCAGCTTAGCGGGACAGACCTACGAGCAGTACTTC	CASSLAGQTYEQYF
TRBV25-1	.	.	TRBJ1-1	TGTGCCAGCAGTGCCTCGGGGACCAGTGAAGCTTTCTTT	CASSASGTSEAFF
TRBV28	.	.	TRBJ2-3	TGTGCCAGCAGGATACCCAGCACAGATACGCAGTATTTT	CASRIPSTDTQYF
TRBV7-9	TRBD1	few	TRBJ2-5	TGTGCCAGCAGCGAGACAGGGTCGGGGGAGACCCAGTACTTC	CASSETGSGETQYF
TRBV5-6	.	.	TRBJ1-2	TGTGCCAGCAGCCGTTCCCCACTCGGAGGGAACTATGGCTACACCTTC	CASSRSPLGGNYGYTF
TRBV5-6	.	.	TRBJ2-1	TGTGCCAGCAGCTCGGAGGAGAACCGTATCGCTGCAAATGAGCAGTTCTTC	CASSSEENRIAANEQFF
TRBV5-1	.	.	TRBJ2-6	TGCGCCAGCAGCTTGGGTCAGAGCTCTGGGGCCAACGTCCTGACTTTC	CASSLGQSSGANVLTF
TRBV6-1	TRBD1	.	TRBJ1-2	TGTGCCAGCAGTGAAGCTTTCGACAGGGAGCATTTCTATGGCTACACCTTC	CASSEAFDREHFYGYTF
TRBV2	TRBD1	.	TRBJ1-1	TGTGCCAGCAGTGCCTACGTCGGACAGGGGGCGACTGAAGCTTTCTTT	CASSAYVGQGATEAFF
TRBV2	.	few	TRBJ2-7	TGTGCCAGCATCGTAGGCCAGCGGGTCTCCTACGAGCAGTACTTC	CASIVGQRVSYEQYF
TRBV18	.	.	TRBJ2-3	TGTGCCAGCTCACCTAAGGCGGATACGCAGTATTTT	CASSPKADTQYF
TRBV18	.	.	TRBJ1-2	TGTGCCAGCAAAAGGGGGGAAGAGGGAAGCTACACCTTC	CASKRGEEGSYTF
TRBV5-1	.	.	TRBJ1-6	TGCGCCAGCAGCCGATCTGACAGGAATTATAATTCACCCCTCCACTTT	CASSRSDRNYNSPLHF
TRBV5-1	.	.	TRBJ1-2	TGCGCCAGCAGCTTGGGGGCTGGCTACACCTTC	CASSLGAGYTF
TRBV9	.	.	TRBJ2-5	TGTGCCAGCAGCGCGCGGAATCAAGAGACCCAGTACTTC	CASSARNQETQYF
TRBV6-5	.	.	TRBJ1-5	TGTGCCAGCAGTTATTATGGCATTAATCAGCCCCAGCATTTT	CASSYYGINQPQHF
TRBV5-1	.	few	TRBJ1-5	TGCGCCAGCAGCATATCAGGGGTTCAGCCCCAGCATTTT	CASSISGVQPQHF
TRBV19	.	.	TRBJ1-5	TGTGCCAGTATGCGGACCGCACTGAATGGCAATCAGCCCCAGCATTTT	CASMRTALNGNQPQHF
TRBV7-9	.	.	TRBJ2-7	TGTGCCTTCGGGGCGAGCTCCTACGAGCAGTACTTC	CAFGASSYEQYF
TRBV4-3	.	.	TRBJ2-7	TGCGCCAGCAAATCAAACAGGGCCGACTACGAGCAGTACTTC	CASKSNRADYEQYF
TRBV5-1	.	.	TRBJ1-6	TGCGCCAGCAGCCCCGACTCCTATAATTCACCCCTCCACTTT	CASSPDSYNSPLHF
TRBV27	.	.	TRBJ2-1	TGTGCCAGCAGGTACGGGACGGATTACAATGAGCAGTTCTTC	CASRYGTDYNEQFF
TRBV19	.	once	TRBJ1-1	TGTGCCACATTTCTGGGACTCGGAGCTTTCTTT	CATFLGLGAFF
TRBV4-1	.	.	TRBJ2-1	TGCGCCAGCAGCCAAGCGGCAGGGGACGGCAATGAGCAGTTCTTC	CASSQAAGDGNEQFF
TRBV29-1	.	.	TRBJ2-7	TGCAGCGTTGAAGATCGCGTTTCGACAGGCCGTTCCTACGAGCAGTACTTC	CSVEDRVSTGRSYEQYF
TRBV10-3	TRBD1	.	TRBJ2-7	TGTGCCATCTTCCGGGACAGGGACCTCGAGCAGTACTTC	CAIFRDRDLEQYF
TRBV19	.	.	TRBJ2-1	TGTGCCAGCCAGAGCGGCCCTTCCAATCATGGGCAGTTCTTC	CASQSGPSNHGQFF
TRBV10-2	TRBD2	once	TRBJ2-3	TGCGCCAGCAGCCTGGGGACTAGCGGAAGCACAGATACGCAGTATTTT	CASSLGTSGSTDTQYF
TRBV29-1	.	.	TRBJ2-5	TGCAGCGTTACAGGGCAAGAGACCCAGTACTTC	CSVTGQETQYF
TRBV19	.	.	TRBJ2-7	TGTGCCAGTAGTATAGCACCCACAGCCTACGAGCAGTACTTC	CASSIAPTAYEQYF
TRBV9	TRBD1	.	TRBJ2-7	TGTGCCAGCAGCGTAGAAGGACAGGGAAGTTACGAGCAGTACTTC	CASSVEGQGSYEQYF
TRBV4-3	TRBD2	once	TRBJ2-1	TGCGCCAGCAGCCAAGATACGGCTAGCGGGAGGAATGAGCAGTTCTTC	CASSQDTASGRNEQFF
TRBV5-1	TRBD2	.	TRBJ2-7	TGCGCCAGCAGCTCCCGGACTAGCGACTACGAGCAGTACTTC	CASSSRTSDYEQYF
TRBV7-9	TRBD1	.	TRBJ1-5	TGTGCCAGCAGCTTTGAGACAGGGGGCGAGCAGCCCCAGCATTTT	CASSFETGGEQPQHF
TRBV5-1	.	few	TRBJ2-7	TGCGCCAGCAGCTTGCTACCGAGCTCCTACGAGCAGTACTTC	CASSLLPSSYEQYF
TRBV7-2	.	.	TRBJ1-5	TGTGCCAGCAGCGTGAGAAGGGGCGATCAGCCCCAGCATTTT	CASSVRRGDQPQHF
TRBV28	.	.	TRBJ2-7	TGTGCCAGCAGCCCACACTTCTACGAGCAGTACTTC	CASSPHFYEQYF
TRBV27	.	.	TRBJ2-6	TGTGCCAGCAAGCCGGGTGGTGGGGCCAACGTCCTGACTTTC	CASKPGGGANVLTF
TRBV5-1	TRBD1	.	TRBJ1-2	TGCGCCAGCAGCTATGACAGGGCGCGAGGCTACACCTTC	CASSYDRARGYTF
TRBV27	.	.	TRBJ2-7	TGTGCCAGCAGCCTAGTGGCGTCCAGCTCCTACGAGCAGTACTTC	CASSLVASSSYEQYF
TRBV7-2	TRBD1	.	TRBJ1-4	TGTGCCAGCAGCTGGACAGGGCAAGAAAAACTGTTTTTT	CASSWTGQEKLFF
TRBV6-5	.	.	TRBJ1-1	TGTGCCAGCAGTTACTCGAGTTGGGGTGAAGCTTTCTTT	CASSYSSWGEAFF
TRBV27	.	.	TRBJ2-7	TGTGCCAGCAGTTTGGGCGGGACAGAAATACTCGAGCAGTACTTC	CASSLGGTEILEQYF
TRBV27	.	.	TRBJ2-1	TGTGCCAGCAGTTTGATGATCTCCTACAATGAGCAGTTCTTC	CASSLMISYNEQFF
TRBV7-9	TRBD2	.	TRBJ2-4	TGTGCCAGCAGCTTCACTAGCGGGGGGGGTAACATTCAGTACTTC	CASSFTSGGGNIQYF